The 10 T cell receptor beta chains given below trace back to one sample, sequenced in a study of blood T cell repertoires in COVID-19. Here immunoSEQ multiplex PCR was the method, and the copy in TCRdb shows in-frame clones only, minus some. The sample contains over 250,000 clones, approximately 88% of which appear only once. Sequencing used peripheral blood. The receptors shown here come from a woman aged 25 to 39 with acute or convalescent COVID-19.

This chain connects TRBV19 to TRBJ2-2, with D possibly being TRBD2 (6 bases). This CDR3 spans 18 amino acids. Germline V gene data show CDR1 as LNHDA and CDR2 as SQIVND (reference sequence). V lost 7 bases to trimming and J lost 5 bases, with 26 bases between them. The CDR3 coding sequence is TGTGCCAGTACCTCACTTCGGGACTTCCCCCCGGGGACCGGGGAGCTGTTTTTT. The encoded protein is CASTSLRDFPPGTGELFF. The full variable domain, its missing parts supplied by reference TRBV19 and TRBJ2-2, is DGGITQSPKYLFRKEGQNVTLSCEQNLNHDAMYWYRQDPGQGLRLIYYSQIVNDFQKGDIAEGYSVSREKKESFPLTVTSAQKNPTAFYLCASTSLRDFPPGTGELFFGEGSRLTVL.

The chain carries TRBV30 and TRBJ1-5; 9 bases fit TRBD1. Unmatched junction bases numbered 5, after V lost 2 bases and J lost 6 bases. Germline V gives CDR1 GTSNPN, CDR2 SVGIG (reference sequence). This CDR3 comprises 14 residues. The CDR3 loop reads CAWSTGGSAQPQHF. In nucleotides, the CDR3 is TGTGCCTGGAGTACAGGGGGCTCGGCTCAGCCCCAGCATTTT.

The genes are TRBV11-2 and TRBJ2-7; TRBD2 matches at 10 bases. Trimming at V came to 1 base and at J to 4 bases, leaving 4 bases not matched to a gene. The CDR3 loop spans 15 amino acids. Germline CDR1 reads SGHAT; CDR2 reads FQNNGV. This CDR3 reads CASSLVPSGSYEQYF. Here the CDR3 DNA reads TGTGCCAGCAGCTTAGTGCCTAGCGGGAGTTACGAGCAGTACTTC.

About this clone itself: The identical CDR3 is also encoded by other nucleotide sequences in the sample. The rearrangement links TRBV27 to TRBJ1-2; TRBD1 matches 9 bases. Germline CDR1 reads MNHEY; CDR2 reads SMNVEV (reference sequence). The CDR3 runs 18 residues. The V gene end was trimmed by 6 bases and the J gene end by 4 bases; junction bases not matched to a gene: 18. The CDR3 loop is CASRTVGTGLQSLYGYTF. The CDR3 DNA sequence: TGTGCCAGCAGGACTGTCGGGACAGGGTTGCAGTCCCTCTATGGCTACACCTTC.

The chain uses TRBV9 and TRBJ2-1; TRBD2 matches 9 bases. The V gene's germline CDR1 is SGDLS and CDR2 YYNGEE. There are 15 residues in the CDR3. Trimming removed 3 bases from V and 4 bases from J; junction bases left unmatched: 5. CDR3 bases: TGTGCCAGCAGCGGATCTAGCGGGAATTACAATGAGCAGTTCTTC. It encodes CASSGSSGNYNEQFF.

This clone turned up a few times. This chain joins TRBV10-1 and TRBJ2-5; D might be TRBD1 (5 bases). Germline CDR1 is WNHNN and CDR2 is SYGVQD (reference sequence). Trimming stripped 3 bases from V and 0 bases from J, with 14 bases between. CDR3 length: 16 amino acids. The CDR3 coding sequence is TGCGCCAGCAGTGATGTTGACGGACAACACCAAGAGACCCAGTACTTC. This codes for CASSDVDGQHQETQYF.

The V call is TRBV19, the J call TRBJ2-3; a possible D gene is TRBD1 (5 bases). Germline lookup yields CDR1 LNHDA and CDR2 SQIVND (reference sequence). V was cut by 2 bases and J by 3 bases, with 15 bases left in between. CDR3 length: 16 residues. CDR3 bases: TGTGCCAGTAGTATATCTGCAGGGAAGATGACAGATACGCAGTATTTT. It translates to CASSISAGKMTDTQYF.

The chain is built from TRBV19 and TRBJ2-2, with 7 bases fitting TRBD2. Per germline, CDR1 LNHDA and CDR2 SQIVND (reference sequence). This CDR3 comprises 16 residues. With 9 bases clipped from V and 1 base from J, the junction kept 11 bases outside the gene matches. The CDR3: CASIPYGEGNTGELFF. The CDR3, as DNA: TGTGCCAGCATCCCCTACGGGGAGGGGAACACCGGGGAGCTGTTTTTT.

This clone was recorded a few times. The chain recombines TRBV15 with TRBJ2-5; TRBD1 might be the D (5 bases). This CDR3 has 16 amino acids. Between the trimmed V and J ends, which lost 0 bases and 3 bases, there was a span of 14 bases. Germline loops: CDR1 LNHNV, CDR2 YYDKDF (reference sequence). As DNA, the CDR3 is TGTGCCACCAGCAGAGATCAAGGGGCAAGGGAAGAGACCCAGTACTTC. Translated, it gives CATSRDQGAREETQYF. Together with reference TRBV15 and TRBJ2-5, the CDR3 gives the full variable domain: DAMVIQNPRYQVTQFGKPVTLSCSQTLNHNVMYWYQQKSSQAPKLLFHYYDKDFNNEADTPDNFQSRRPNTSFCFLDIRSPGLGDTAMYLCATSRDQGAREETQYFGPGTRLLVL.

The chain links TRBV9 to TRBJ2-2; 8 positions agree with TRBD1. CDR3 size: 15 residues. V gave up 4 bases and J gave up 5 bases; unmatched junction bases: 7. CDR1 is SGDLS, CDR2 YYNGEE, per germline. CDR3 residues: CASSPRQGSTGELFF. The CDR3 DNA is TGTGCCAGCAGCCCCCGACAGGGGAGTACCGGGGAGCTGTTTTTT.